This TCR beta chain was sequenced in a study of blood T cell repertoires in COVID-19 (dated by TCRdb to the early 2020s). With respect to the entire study: Samples from collaborators originated in the United States, Italy and Spain and spanned both the acute and convalescent phases of COVID-19. The prospective study material was composed of cDNA or gDNA derived from T cells, B-cell-depleted T cells, or PBMCs. Deeply sampled blood TCRbeta repertoires from subjects exposed to, actively infected with, or recovered from COVID-19 were included in the dataset. The repertoires were released in a freely available public database intended as a resource for research on the immune response to SARS-CoV-2. The samples were drawn from two sources: the first 160 participants of the ongoing ImmuneRACE study, and 1,254 subjects contributed by 6 global collaborators. A de-identified subject ID, COVID-19 status, age in years and sex were almost always included in the sample metadata. Where available, HLA class I and class II types were taken from metadata supplied by the sample provider and were not determined by assay-based typing.

A single count supports this clone. The antigen it binds to is not known. No much larger clone exists at a distance of one base, and base qualities are not known. Broad study findings and their caveats: Clinical and demographic metadata were provided uncurated, with the amount varying by source and participant.

TCRbeta CDR3 regions were amplified from genomic DNA by means of the immunoSEQ Assay, a bias-controlled multiplex PCR. The original methods were these. The number of nucleated cells in each sample was estimated by amplification of reference gene primers within the assay. To quantify the absolute abundance of each unique TCRbeta CDR3 rearrangement, sequence reads were collapsed and filtered. For each sample, productive Simpson clonality was calculated as the square root of Simpson's diversity index across productive rearrangements. TCRdb carries this immuneACCESS record with in-frame sequences only. Its versions omit some clonotypes, under half of them owing to an unresolved V gene in the studies checked, with the rest unexplained. V, J and clone size derive from that table, while D and trimming were established from the DNA sequence. The sample table lists about 280,000 clones, about 85% of them with a count of one. 2.2% of the sample lies in the top ten.

Another Seattle source contributed samples from volunteer blood donors who had recovered from COVID-19. Whole blood was collected in K2EDTA tubes by collaborating institutions according to the institutions' own protocols. Collaborator samples were shipped for TCRbeta analysis as frozen whole blood, isolated PBMCs, or DNA extracted from either sample type. CDR1 and CDR2 (SEHNR, FQNEAQ) derive from the germline V gene (reference sequence). V loses 2 bases, J loses 3 bases, and the germline ends lie 10 bases apart. Spanning cysteine to phenylalanine, the CDR3 consists of 14 amino acids. Left in the record is the CDR3 DNA by itself, 42 bases read in frame from the first base.

The sequence is built from TRBV7-9 and TRBJ2-5; the D gene lacks a confident call. This receptor was identified in a woman aged 45-65 years who had recovered from COVID-19. The sample taken for sequencing was peripheral blood. The DNA reads as follows: TGTGCCAGCAGCTTATCGGTAATGAAAGAGACCCAGTACTTC. Translated, this gives CASSLSVMKETQYF.